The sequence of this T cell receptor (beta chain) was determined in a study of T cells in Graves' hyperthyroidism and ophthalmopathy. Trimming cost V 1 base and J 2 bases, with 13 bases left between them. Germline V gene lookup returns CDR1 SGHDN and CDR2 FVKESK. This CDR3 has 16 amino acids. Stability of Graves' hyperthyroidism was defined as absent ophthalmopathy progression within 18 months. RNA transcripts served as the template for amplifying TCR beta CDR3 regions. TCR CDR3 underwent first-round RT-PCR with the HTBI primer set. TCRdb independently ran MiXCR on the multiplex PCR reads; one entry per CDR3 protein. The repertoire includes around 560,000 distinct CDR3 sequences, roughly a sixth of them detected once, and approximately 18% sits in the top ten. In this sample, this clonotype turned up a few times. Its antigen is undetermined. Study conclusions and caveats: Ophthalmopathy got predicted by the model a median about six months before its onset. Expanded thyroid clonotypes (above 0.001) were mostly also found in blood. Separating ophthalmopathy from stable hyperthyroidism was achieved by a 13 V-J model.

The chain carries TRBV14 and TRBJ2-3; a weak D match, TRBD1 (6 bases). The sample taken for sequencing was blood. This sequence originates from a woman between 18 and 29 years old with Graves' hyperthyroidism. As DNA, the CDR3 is TGTGCCAGCAGCCAAGGTCTGGGGGCGTTCACAGATACGCAGTATTTT. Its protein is CASSQGLGAFTDTQYF.